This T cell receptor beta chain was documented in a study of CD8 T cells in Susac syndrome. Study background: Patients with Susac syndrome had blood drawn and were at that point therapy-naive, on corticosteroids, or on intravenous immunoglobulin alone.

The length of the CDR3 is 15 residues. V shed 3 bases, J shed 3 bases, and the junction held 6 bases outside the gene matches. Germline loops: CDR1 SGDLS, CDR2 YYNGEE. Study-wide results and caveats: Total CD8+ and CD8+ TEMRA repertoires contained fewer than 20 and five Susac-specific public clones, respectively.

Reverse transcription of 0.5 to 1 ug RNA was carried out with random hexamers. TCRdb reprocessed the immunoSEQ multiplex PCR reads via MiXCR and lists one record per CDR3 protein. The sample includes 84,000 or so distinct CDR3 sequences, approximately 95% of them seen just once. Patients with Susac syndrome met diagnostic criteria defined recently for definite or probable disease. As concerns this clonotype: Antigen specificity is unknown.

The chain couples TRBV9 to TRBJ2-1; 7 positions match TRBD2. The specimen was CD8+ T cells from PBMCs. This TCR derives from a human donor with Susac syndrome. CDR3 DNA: TGTGCCAGCAGCGGCCCTAGCGGAGTCTACAATGAGCAGTTCTTC. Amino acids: CASSGPSGVYNEQFF.